The 11 T cell receptor beta chains given below trace back to one sample, sequenced in a study of OX40 agonist ivuxolimab in advanced cancers. Libraries came from the immunoSEQ multiplex PCR assay. Held by TCRdb, this immuneACCESS table contains in-frame sequences only and omits some clones. Under half of the omission traces to an unresolved V gene where checked; the cause of the rest is unknown. This sample holds 45,000 to 65,000 clones; over 75% were observed only once. The leading ten clones occupy about 0.69% of the sample. The material was CD4+ or CD8+ T cells sorted from blood, obtained in a trial of the OX40 agonist ivuxolimab. These receptors were collected from an adult with an advanced solid tumor such as melanoma, head and neck, liver or kidney cancer.

The V gene is TRBV6-5, the J gene TRBJ2-5; D might be TRBD1 (6 bases). The DNA end is a closer match to TRBJ2-7, so the J assignment may be wrong. The CDR3 runs 15 residues. In germline, CDR1 is MNHEY, CDR2 SVGAGI. The CDR3 DNA sequence: TGTGCCACCCGGCGGACAGCGCAGGGCATCTACGAGCAGTACTTC. Translation: CATRRTAQGIYEQYF.

The chain recombines TRBV4-1 with TRBJ2-1; D is possibly TRBD2 (5 bases). The ends were cut back, 0 bases at V and 15 bases at J, with 15 bases in the middle. This CDR3 is built from 13 residues. The V gene's germline CDR1 is MGHRA and CDR2 YSYEKL. The CDR3 reads CASSQDLERRRFF. CDR3 sequence (DNA): TGCGCCAGCAGCCAAGATCTTGAGAGGAGGCGGTTCTTC.

The chain combines TRBV18 with TRBJ2-1, with TRBD2 matching over 8 bases. The CDR3 is 16 amino acids. Germline trimming cut 5 bases from V and 1 base from J; bases unmatched to any gene: 7. Germline CDR1 and CDR2: KGHSH and LQKENI. The CDR3 sequence is CASSENSGESYNEQFF. For the CDR3, the DNA is TGTGCCAGCTCAGAGAATAGCGGGGAATCCTACAATGAGCAGTTCTTC.

The chain uses TRBV11-3 and TRBJ2-1; a weak D match, TRBD1 (5 bases). The germline V gene encodes CDR1 SGHNT and CDR2 YENEEA. V gave up 0 bases and J gave up 12 bases, with 24 bases separating them. The CDR3 loop spans 17 amino acids. The CDR3 spells CASSLDRWDQGQVGQFF. CDR3 bases: TGTGCCAGCAGCTTAGATCGGTGGGATCAGGGTCAGGTGGGGCAGTTCTTC.

This clone occurred once. The CDR3, as DNA: TGCGCCAGCAGCTTGGGTGGTAGGTCCGCAGATACGCAGTATTTT. Amino acids: CASSLGGRSADTQYF. The V call is TRBV5-1, the J call TRBJ2-3; D unresolved. The germline V gene has CDR1 SGHRS and CDR2 YFSETQ. Between the trimmed V and J ends, which lost 0 bases and 4 bases, there was a span of 12 bases. The CDR3 sequence is 15 residues long.

The chain is built from TRBV4-1 and TRBJ2-5, with 9 bases matching TRBD2. The CDR3 runs 19 residues. V trimming: 1 base; J trimming: 2 bases; junction bases outside the gene matches: 14. Germline values: CDR1 MGHRA, CDR2 YSYEKL. CDR3 amino acids: CASSQGAGLAQGTQETQYF. The CDR3, as DNA: TGCGCCAGCAGCCAAGGGGCTGGACTAGCGCAAGGCACTCAAGAGACCCAGTACTTC.

The rearrangement links TRBV5-1 to TRBJ1-6; the D is unclear. CDR1 is SGHRS and CDR2 is YFSETQ in the germline V gene. This CDR3 spans 15 amino acids. The V end was cut by 4 bases, the J end by 6 bases, with 14 bases between. CDR3 amino acids: CASSARLEGNSPLHF. The CDR3 region has the DNA TGCGCCAGCAGCGCTAGACTGGAGGGTAATTCACCCCTCCACTTT.

This chain joins TRBV5-5 and TRBJ2-1, with 10 bases that match TRBD2. This CDR3 region has 15 residues. Germline loops: CDR1 SGHKS, CDR2 YYEKEE (reference sequence). The trim removed 4 bases at V and 9 bases at J, leaving 10 bases unmatched. DNA of the CDR3: TGTGCCAGCAGCCGGAGTAGCGGGGGGTCGAGTGAGCAGTTCTTC. Translating it yields CASSRSSGGSSEQFF.

There are a few counts of this clone. The rearrangement uses TRBV6-6 and TRBJ2-7, with 9 bases that match TRBD1. After removal of 5 bases from V and 2 bases from J, the junction contained 4 bases not matched to a gene. Germline-derived CDR1 and CDR2 are MNHNY and SVGAGI (reference sequence). The CDR3 runs to 14 residues. The DNA of the CDR3 is TGTGCCAGCAGTACGGGGACAGGGCCCTACGAGCAGTACTTC. Its translation is CASSTGTGPYEQYF.

The V and J genes are TRBV30 and TRBJ2-7; 12 positions agree with TRBD2. The CDR3 sequence is 13 residues long. Looked up from germline, CDR1 is GTSNPN and CDR2 is SVGIG (reference sequence). After removal of 5 bases from V and 6 bases from J, the junction contained 5 bases not matched to a gene. CDR3 bases: TGTGCCTGGTTCCTAGCGGGGGGGCGCGAGCAGTACTTC. Its translation: CAWFLAGGREQYF. Using reference TRBV30 and TRBJ2-7 for the parts outside the CDR3, the full variable domain is SQTIHQWPATLVQPVGSPLSLECTVEGTSNPNLYWYRQAAGRGLQLLFYSVGIGQISSEVPQNLSASRPQDRQFILSSKKLLLSDSGFYLCAWFLAGGREQYFGPGTRLTVT.

This sequence joins TRBV19 and TRBJ1-4, with 12 positions matching TRBD1. This CDR3 has 17 amino acids. Germline assignment: CDR1 LNHDA and CDR2 SQIVND (reference sequence). Trimming took 4 bases from V and 4 from J; bases not matched to a gene: 7. The CDR3 nucleotides read TGTGCCAGTAGTAAAAGGGGACAGGGGGCAAGTAATGAAAAACTGTTTTTT. Protein product: CASSKRGQGASNEKLFF.